The present T cell receptor (beta chain) was sequenced within a study of OX40 agonist ivuxolimab in advanced cancers. Repertoires were generated with immunoSEQ multiplex PCR, while TCRdb's copy carries only in-frame clones and drops some. The table records 40,000 to 45,000 clones, approximately 83% of them present only once. V was cut by 2 bases and J by 1 base, with 10 bases left in between. CDR1 and CDR2 from the germline V gene are SGDLS and YYNGEE. The CDR3 runs 15 residues. This TCR derives from an adult with an advanced solid tumor such as melanoma, head and neck, liver or kidney cancer. The genes are TRBV9 and TRBJ2-1; unclear D gene. Sequencing used CD4+ or CD8+ T cells sorted from blood, obtained in a trial of the OX40 agonist ivuxolimab. CDR3 in amino acids: CASSVSGGSYNEQFF. The CDR3 DNA reads TGTGCCAGCAGCGTCTCGGGTGGGTCCTACAATGAGCAGTTCTTC.